Each of the 25 T cell receptor beta chains below was sequenced from the same sample in a study of blood T cell repertoires in COVID-19. Using immunoSEQ multiplex PCR, the repertoire was profiled, and TCRdb retains in-frame clones only, with some absent. Of a few hundred thousand clones in the sample, roughly four fifths were seen once. The sequenced material came from peripheral blood. These receptors originate from an elderly woman with COVID-19, enrolled during active disease.

This clone was observed a few times. The chain links TRBV6-4 to TRBJ1-5; TRBD1 might be the D (6 bases). The CDR3 loop spans 15 amino acids. Trimming left V 4 bases short and J 3 bases short, with 13 bases between. Germline CDR1 is MRHNA and CDR2 is SNTAGT. CDR3 residues: CASSVEQGFNQPQHF. In nucleotides, the CDR3 is TGTGCCAGCAGTGTGGAGCAGGGGTTCAATCAGCCCCAGCATTTT.

The chain couples TRBV6-5 to TRBJ2-7; 7 bases agree with TRBD1. Germline V gene sequence: CDR1 MNHEY, CDR2 SVGAGI. J lost 4 bases, V lost 1 base, and 7 bases had no gene match. The CDR3 covers 15 residues. Written as DNA, the CDR3 is TGTGCCAGCAGTTACTACCAGGGGGTGGAATACGAGCAGTACTTC. Its protein product is CASSYYQGVEYEQYF.

The chain uses TRBV7-6 and TRBJ2-7; TRBD2 matches 9 bases. In germline, CDR1 is SGHVS, CDR2 FNYEAQ. Trimming took 2 bases from V and 6 from J; bases not matched to a gene: 11. The CDR3 covers 16 residues. Here the CDR3 reads CASSLFPSGAQGEQYF. The CDR3 coding sequence is TGTGCCAGCAGCTTATTCCCTAGCGGGGCCCAAGGCGAGCAGTACTTC. The full variable domain, completed using reference TRBV7-6 and TRBJ2-7, is GAGVSQSPRYKVTKRGQDVALRCDPISGHVSLYWYRQALGQGPEFLTYFNYEAQQDKSGLPNDRFSAERPEGSISTLTIQRTEQRDSAMYRCASSLFPSGAQGEQYFGPGTRLTVT.

CDR3 loop: CASSQGTGNEKLFF. CDR3 DNA sequence: TGTGCCAGCTCACAAGGGACAGGGAATGAAAAACTGTTTTTT. The genes are TRBV18 and TRBJ1-4; TRBD1 matches at 9 bases. The germline V gene has CDR1 KGHSH and CDR2 LQKENI. The CDR3 sequence is 14 residues long. V lost 4 bases and J lost 5; bases outside the gene matches: 2.

The rearrangement uses TRBV5-4 and TRBJ2-7; D call uncertain. Germline CDR1 reads SGHNT; CDR2 reads YYREEE (reference sequence). V lost 2 bases to trimming and J lost 7 bases, with 16 bases between them. There are 14 residues in the CDR3. Written as DNA, the CDR3 is TGTGCCAGCAGCTTCCCCGGGTCCACGAGGGAGCAGTACTTC. Its translation is CASSFPGSTREQYF.

V is TRBV6-1 and J is TRBJ1-3, with TRBD1 identical over 7 bases. V was pared by 3 bases and J by 4 bases, with 6 bases of the junction left unmatched. CDR3 size: 15 residues. Germline CDR1 reads MNHNS; CDR2 reads SASEGT. CDR3 coding DNA: TGTGCCAGCAGTGATCTGGGACAGCTGGGAAACACCATATATTTT. Protein: CASSDLGQLGNTIYF.

This chain connects TRBV19 to TRBJ1-5, with 9 bases aligning to TRBD1. Germline CDR1 reads LNHDA; CDR2 reads SQIVND (reference sequence). After removal of 5 bases from V and 5 bases from J, the junction contained 7 bases not matched to a gene. This CDR3 comprises 15 residues. The CDR3 spells CASSSRDREDQPQHF. The CDR3 DNA sequence: TGTGCCAGTAGTTCCCGGGACAGGGAGGATCAGCCCCAGCATTTT.

The chain combines TRBV19 with TRBJ1-2; D may be TRBD1 (6 bases). This CDR3 has 13 amino acids. V lost 9 bases, J lost 1 base, and 12 bases lay in between. Germline loops: CDR1 LNHDA, CDR2 SQIVND (reference sequence). DNA of the CDR3: TGTGCCAGCTCGACAGGTTTTAACTATGGCTACACCTTC. It translates to CASSTGFNYGYTF. The full variable domain, with the rest looked up from reference TRBV19 and TRBJ1-2, is DGGITQSPKYLFRKEGQNVTLSCEQNLNHDAMYWYRQDPGQGLRLIYYSQIVNDFQKGDIAEGYSVSREKKESFPLTVTSAQKNPTAFYLCASSTGFNYGYTFGSGTRLTVV.

CDR3 DNA: TGTGCCAGCAGTGGTTTGGAGGGGGCGGTTCAGCCCCAGCATTTT. Residues: CASSGLEGAVQPQHF. The chain carries TRBV2 and TRBJ1-5, with 7 nucleotides matching TRBD1. The germline CDR1 and CDR2 sequences are SNHLY and FYNNEI. The trim removed 4 bases at V and 6 bases at J, leaving 9 bases unmatched. The CDR3 is made up of 15 amino acids.

The DNA of the CDR3 is TGTGCCATCAGGAGGGGGACAGGGAACAGCTACGAGCAGTACTTC. This codes for CAIRRGTGNSYEQYF. The V call is TRBV10-3, the J call TRBJ2-7; TRBD1 matches at 9 bases. Germline V gives CDR1 ENHRY, CDR2 SYGVKD. This CDR3 has 15 residues. V lost 6 bases to trimming and J lost 3 bases; unmatched junction nucleotides: 9.

The chain employs TRBV7-3 and TRBJ2-5; TRBD2 matches at 9 bases. Germline CDR1 reads SGHTA; CDR2 reads FQGTGA. V lost 1 base to trimming and J lost 3 bases; unmatched junction nucleotides: 6. This CDR3 has 16 residues. The CDR3 bases are TGTGCCAGCAGCTTAAGGGCTAGCGGGATCGAAGAGACCCAGTACTTC. Translated, it gives CASSLRASGIEETQYF.

V is TRBV28 and J is TRBJ2-4, with D possibly being TRBD1 (5 bases). V was trimmed by 3 bases and J by 0 bases, leaving 9 bases between them. CDR3 size: 15 residues. The germline CDR1 and CDR2 sequences are MDHEN and SYDVKM. The CDR3 sequence is CASSLIGAAKNIQYF. CDR3 DNA sequence: TGTGCCAGCAGTTTGATAGGGGCAGCCAAAAACATTCAGTACTTC.

The rearrangement joins TRBV4-1 to TRBJ1-1, with 7 bases that match TRBD1. Germline V CDR1 and CDR2: MGHRA, YSYEKL. Trimming at V came to 1 base and at J to 0 bases, leaving 8 bases not matched to a gene. The CDR3 extends over 17 amino acids. CDR3 residues: CASSQAGGRRVNTEAFF. DNA of the CDR3: TGCGCCAGCAGCCAAGCAGGGGGGCGCAGAGTGAACACTGAAGCTTTCTTT.

The chain is built from TRBV2 and TRBJ2-3; weak D call: TRBD2 (5 bases). Trimming pared 4 bases from V and 6 bases from J, leaving 5 bases between. The CDR3 has 11 residues. Germline lookup yields CDR1 SNHLY and CDR2 FYNNEI. Here the CDR3 reads CASSAGDTQYF. CDR3 bases: TGTGCCAGCAGTGCGGGGGATACGCAGTATTTT.

This clone appeared a few times. The chain joins TRBV10-3 to TRBJ1-2; TRBD1 aligns across 8 bases. This CDR3 is 13 amino acids long. CDR1 and CDR2 (germline): ENHRY, SYGVKD. V trimming: 4 bases; J trimming: 3 bases; junction bases outside the gene matches: 1. The CDR3 DNA sequence: TGTGCCATCAGTGCACAGGGGGACTATGGCTACACCTTC. Its translation: CAISAQGDYGYTF.

J is TRBJ1-2 and V is TRBV19; D gene ambiguous. This CDR3 has 11 residues. Germline V gene data show CDR1 as LNHDA and CDR2 as SQIVND (reference sequence). With 3 bases removed from V and 7 bases from J, the gap between germline ends came to 6 bases. The CDR3 nucleotides read TGTGCCAGTAGTATTTCGGTTGGCTACACCTTC. Amino acid sequence: CASSISVGYTF.

The chain employs TRBV24-1 and TRBJ1-5, with 9 bases fitting TRBD1. Looked up from germline, CDR1 is KGHDR and CDR2 is SFDVKD. The CDR3 totals 20 residues. The trim removed 2 bases at V and 0 bases at J, leaving 13 bases unmatched. CDR3 bases: TGTGCCACCAGTGATTCCCCCCCGGGACAGGGAAGTCTTAGCAATCAGCCCCAGCATTTT. Encoded protein: CATSDSPPGQGSLSNQPQHF.

This chain joins TRBV11-1 and TRBJ1-2; D unresolved. Trimming stripped 1 base from V and 1 base from J, with 4 bases between. CDR1 and CDR2 (germline): SGHAT, FQDESV (reference sequence). The CDR3 has 13 residues. The CDR3: CASSLDSNYGYTF. In DNA form, the CDR3 reads TGTGCCAGCAGCTTAGACAGTAACTATGGCTACACCTTC.

The rearrangement joins TRBV7-9 to TRBJ1-2, with 9 positions matching TRBD1. CDR3 length: 14 residues. With 5 bases clipped from V and 5 bases from J, the junction kept 6 bases outside the gene matches. Looked up from germline, CDR1 is SEHNR and CDR2 is FQNEAQ (reference sequence). CDR3 sequence (DNA): TGTGCCAGCAGCCAGGACAGGGGAGCATATGGCTACACCTTC. It translates to CASSQDRGAYGYTF.

This clone was seen once. The chain links TRBV7-2 to TRBJ1-1, with no clear D. Trimming cost V 4 bases and J 5 bases, with 11 bases left between them. Germline lookup yields CDR1 SGHTA and CDR2 FQGNSA. CDR3 length equals 13 residues. The CDR3 protein is CASSSSPGTEAFF. CDR3 DNA: TGTGCCAGCAGCTCCTCCCCGGGGACTGAAGCTTTCTTT.

The gene calls are TRBV18 and TRBJ1-6, with D perhaps matching TRBD1 (6 bases). V lost 4 bases, J lost 7 bases, and 14 bases lay in between. Germline CDR1 reads KGHSH; CDR2 reads LQKENI. This CDR3 contains 15 residues. CDR3 nucleotide sequence: TGTGCCAGCTCACAACAGGGCAGCCGAAATTCACCCCTCCACTTT. Its protein product is CASSQQGSRNSPLHF.

V and J are TRBV11-3 and TRBJ2-1, with TRBD2 matching over 9 bases. The V gene end was trimmed by 3 bases and the J gene end by 0 bases; junction bases not matched to a gene: 0. The length of the CDR3 is 15 residues. The germline V gene encodes CDR1 SGHNT and CDR2 YENEEA. CDR3 in amino acids: CASSLTSGSYNEQFF. CDR3 sequence (DNA): TGTGCCAGCAGCTTGACTAGCGGCTCCTACAATGAGCAGTTCTTC.

The rearrangement joins TRBV5-1 to TRBJ1-1; tentative D call: TRBD1 (5 bases). The CDR3 length is 15 residues. V was shortened by 0 bases and J by 0 bases, with 9 bases between the two germline ends. The germline V gene has CDR1 SGHRS and CDR2 YFSETQ. CDR3 nucleotide sequence: TGCGCCAGCAGCTTGGTGGGGGGATTGAACACTGAAGCTTTCTTT. Its translation is CASSLVGGLNTEAFF.

This chain connects TRBV24-1 to TRBJ2-7; D is possibly TRBD1 (5 bases). The CDR3 consists of 13 residues. V dropped 4 bases and J dropped 3 bases, with 9 bases sitting between them. Per the germline V gene, CDR1 is KGHDR and CDR2 is SFDVKD. CDR3 nucleotide sequence: TGTGCCACCAGTGACCCTGACAGCTACGAGCAGTACTTC. Protein product: CATSDPDSYEQYF.

This chain joins TRBV9 and TRBJ2-3; 8 bases are a match to TRBD2. CDR1 and CDR2 (germline): SGDLS, YYNGEE. The J segment lost 4 bases and the V segment lost 0 bases, leaving 10 bases of the junction unmatched. The CDR3 runs to 17 residues. CDR3 coding DNA: TGTGCCAGCAGCGTAGCGGGGGGGTCCGCACCGTCAGATACGCAGTATTTT. Translating it yields CASSVAGGSAPSDTQYF.